A single T cell receptor beta chain is shown here with its context. As yet, its antigen is unknown. This CDR3 is 16 amino acids long. Trimming took 6 bases from V and 1 from J, leaving 15 bases between them. These data come from a study of T-cell reconstitution after alpha-beta-depleted transplantation in children. Study-level points and caveats: Surviving recipient cells, namely T cells and thymic progenitors, were the source of high day-60 TCRbeta diversity in some patients. There were reportedly several hundred expanded graft clones from which alpha-beta T cells came about two months after transplant. T-cell numbers and diversity one year post-transplant derived largely from freshly generated T cells.

Unique molecular identifiers were used to barcode this TCRbeta library. TCRdb redid the calling of the PCR reads with MiXCR, one entry per CDR3 protein. The sample has 300,000 to 350,000 distinct CDR3 sequences, 15% to 20% seen once. This sample comprised PBMCs, mostly from graft donor cells, obtained 360 days after TCRalphabeta/CD19-depleted stem cell transplant. The receptor was derived from a male patient between 2 and 10 years old who had a stem cell transplant for acute lymphoblastic leukemia, so the T cells may come from the graft donor. The chain carries TRBV12-3 or TRBV12-4 and TRBJ2-2; tentatively, D is TRBD2 (5 bases). CDR3 protein: CASRRLAGRNTGELFF. For the CDR3, the DNA is TGTGCCAGCAGGAGACTGGCGGGTCGGAACACCGGGGAGCTGTTTTTT.